This T cell receptor beta chain appears in the sequencing data of a study of cytomegalovirus exposure and HLA in healthy donors. Both 60 Vbeta primers and 13 Jbeta primers went into the PCR. Here immunoSEQ multiplex PCR was the method, and the copy in TCRdb shows in-frame clones only, minus some. There are roughly 120,000 clones in the sample; roughly 67% occur only once, and 8% to 10% lies in the top ten. V shed 5 bases and J 0 bases; nucleotides not matched to a gene: 5. The CDR3 totals 17 residues. Germline lookup yields CDR1 SNHLY and CDR2 FYNNEI. It was healthy bone marrow donors who served as donors.

Sequencing was performed on PBMCs. The TCR was taken from a man between 18 and 35 years old in good health and CMV-seropositive. This chain connects TRBV2 to TRBJ2-3; 13 positions match TRBD2. CDR3 in DNA: TGTGCCAGCAGTTGGACTAGCGGGGGCCCGAGCACAGATACGCAGTATTTT. Its translation: CASSWTSGGPSTDTQYF.